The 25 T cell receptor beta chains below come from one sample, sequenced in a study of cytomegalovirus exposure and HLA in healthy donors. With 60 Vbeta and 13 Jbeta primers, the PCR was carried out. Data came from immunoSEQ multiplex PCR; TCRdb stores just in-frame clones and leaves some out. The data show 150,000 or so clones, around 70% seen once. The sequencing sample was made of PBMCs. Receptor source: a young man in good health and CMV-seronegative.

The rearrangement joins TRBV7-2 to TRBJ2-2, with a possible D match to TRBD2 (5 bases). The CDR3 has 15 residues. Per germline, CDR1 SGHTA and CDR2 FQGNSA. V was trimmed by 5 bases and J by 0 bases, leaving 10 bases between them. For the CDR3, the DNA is TGTGCCAGCAGCCAGAGCGGCGCGAACACCGGGGAGCTGTTTTTT. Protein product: CASSQSGANTGELFF.

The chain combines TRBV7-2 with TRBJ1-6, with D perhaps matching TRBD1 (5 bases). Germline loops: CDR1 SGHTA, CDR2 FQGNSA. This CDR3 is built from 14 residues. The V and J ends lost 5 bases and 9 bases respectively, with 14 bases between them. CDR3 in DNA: TGTGCCAGCAGCCCCCAGGGCACCAGTTCACCCCTCCACTTT. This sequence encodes CASSPQGTSSPLHF.

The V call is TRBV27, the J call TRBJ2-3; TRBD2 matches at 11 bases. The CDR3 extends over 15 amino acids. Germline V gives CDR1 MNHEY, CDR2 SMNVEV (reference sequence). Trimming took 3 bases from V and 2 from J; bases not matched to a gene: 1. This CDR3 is CASSLTSGNTDTQYF. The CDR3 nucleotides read TGTGCCAGCAGTTTGACTAGCGGGAACACAGATACGCAGTATTTT.

This CDR3 reads CASSYTPGQSHEQYF. CDR3 in DNA: TGTGCCAGCTCATATACTCCGGGACAGAGCCACGAGCAGTACTTC. This rearrangement joins TRBV19 to TRBJ2-7, with 7 nucleotides matching TRBD1. CDR3 length: 15 amino acids. V shed 9 bases and J 5 bases; nucleotides not matched to a gene: 16. Germline CDR1 and CDR2: LNHDA and SQIVND (reference sequence). Filled out from reference TRBV19 and TRBJ2-7, the complete variable domain reads DGGITQSPKYLFRKEGQNVTLSCEQNLNHDAMYWYRQDPGQGLRLIYYSQIVNDFQKGDIAEGYSVSREKKESFPLTVTSAQKNPTAFYLCASSYTPGQSHEQYFGPGTRLTVT.

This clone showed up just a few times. The CDR3 protein is CATLAGGWNEQFF. CDR3 nucleotides: TGTGCCACCCTAGCGGGGGGGTGGAATGAGCAGTTCTTC. The J gene is TRBJ2-1, the V gene TRBV27, with 12 bases that match TRBD2. The CDR3 loop spans 13 amino acids. The J segment lost 7 bases and the V segment lost 10 bases, leaving 5 bases of the junction unmatched. Germline-derived CDR1 and CDR2 are MNHEY and SMNVEV (reference sequence).

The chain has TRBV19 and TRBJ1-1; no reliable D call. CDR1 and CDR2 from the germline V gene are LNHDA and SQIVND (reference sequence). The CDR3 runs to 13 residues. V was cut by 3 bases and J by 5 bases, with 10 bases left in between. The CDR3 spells CASSIQIVTEAFF. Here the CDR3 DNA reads TGTGCCAGTAGTATTCAAATAGTTACTGAAGCTTTCTTT.

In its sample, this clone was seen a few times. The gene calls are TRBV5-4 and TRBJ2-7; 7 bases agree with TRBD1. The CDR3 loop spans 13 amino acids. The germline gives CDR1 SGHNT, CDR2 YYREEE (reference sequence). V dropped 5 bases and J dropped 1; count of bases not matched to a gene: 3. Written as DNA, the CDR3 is TGTGCCAGCAGTCCGACAGGGTCCTACGAGCAGTACTTC. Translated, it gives CASSPTGSYEQYF.

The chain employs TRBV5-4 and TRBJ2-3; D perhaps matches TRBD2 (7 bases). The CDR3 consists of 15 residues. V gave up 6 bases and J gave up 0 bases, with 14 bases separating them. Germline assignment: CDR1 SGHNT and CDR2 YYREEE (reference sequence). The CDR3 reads CASISAGASTDTQYF. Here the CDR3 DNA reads TGTGCCAGCATCTCGGCGGGGGCTAGCACAGATACGCAGTATTTT.

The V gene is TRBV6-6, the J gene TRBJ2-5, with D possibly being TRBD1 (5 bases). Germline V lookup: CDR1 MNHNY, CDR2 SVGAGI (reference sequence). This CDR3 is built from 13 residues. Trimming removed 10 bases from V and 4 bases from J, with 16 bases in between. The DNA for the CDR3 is TGTGCCACCACCAGCAGGGTTCCAGAGACCCAGTACTTC. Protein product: CATTSRVPETQYF.

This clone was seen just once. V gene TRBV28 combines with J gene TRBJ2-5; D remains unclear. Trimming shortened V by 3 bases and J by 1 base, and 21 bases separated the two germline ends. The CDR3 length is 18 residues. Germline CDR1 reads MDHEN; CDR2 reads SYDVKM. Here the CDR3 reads CASSFPINPDSFQETQYF. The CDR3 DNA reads TGTGCCAGCAGTTTTCCGATTAACCCAGACTCGTTCCAAGAGACCCAGTACTTC.

CDR3: CASSLAGGPREDGYTF. DNA of the CDR3: TGTGCCAGCAGCTTAGCTGGAGGACCGCGGGAGGACGGCTACACCTTC. The gene calls are TRBV7-2 and TRBJ1-2; no clear D. The CDR3 loop spans 16 amino acids. The germline V gene has CDR1 SGHTA and CDR2 FQGNSA. V lost 0 bases and J lost 8, with 19 bases in between.

DNA for the CDR3: TGTGCCAGCAGTTCGCGCAGGCAGCCCCAGCATTTT. This codes for CASSSRRQPQHF. The V gene is TRBV28, the J gene TRBJ1-5; D unresolved. V lost 4 bases to trimming and J lost 7 bases, with 8 bases between them. Germline CDR1 and CDR2: MDHEN and SYDVKM. This CDR3 is built from 12 residues.

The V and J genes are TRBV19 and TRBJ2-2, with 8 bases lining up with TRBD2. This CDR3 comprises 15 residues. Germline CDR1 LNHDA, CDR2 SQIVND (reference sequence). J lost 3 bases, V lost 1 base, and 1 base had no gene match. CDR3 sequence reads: CASSIALADTGELFF. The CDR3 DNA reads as TGTGCCAGTAGTATAGCACTAGCGGACACCGGGGAGCTGTTTTTT.

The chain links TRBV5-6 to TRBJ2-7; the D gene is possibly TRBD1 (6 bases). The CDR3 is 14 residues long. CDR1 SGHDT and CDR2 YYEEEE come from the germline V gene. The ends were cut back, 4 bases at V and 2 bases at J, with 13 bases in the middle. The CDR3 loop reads CASSPPGATYEQYF. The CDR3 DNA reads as TGTGCCAGCAGCCCGCCAGGGGCTACCTACGAGCAGTACTTC.

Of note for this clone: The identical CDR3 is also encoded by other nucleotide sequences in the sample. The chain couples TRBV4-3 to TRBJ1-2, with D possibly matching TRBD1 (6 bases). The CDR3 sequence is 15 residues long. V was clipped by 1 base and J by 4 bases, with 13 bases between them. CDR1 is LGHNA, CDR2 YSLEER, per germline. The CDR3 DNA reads TGCGCCAGCAGCCAAGGAACGGGAGGGGGCTATGGCTACACCTTC. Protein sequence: CASSQGTGGGYGYTF.

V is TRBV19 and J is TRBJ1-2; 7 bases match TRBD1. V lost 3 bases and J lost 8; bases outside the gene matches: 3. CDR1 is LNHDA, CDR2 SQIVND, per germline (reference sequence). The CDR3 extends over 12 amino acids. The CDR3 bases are TGTGCCAGTAGTATCCCAGGGGGAGGCTACACCTTC. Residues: CASSIPGGGYTF.

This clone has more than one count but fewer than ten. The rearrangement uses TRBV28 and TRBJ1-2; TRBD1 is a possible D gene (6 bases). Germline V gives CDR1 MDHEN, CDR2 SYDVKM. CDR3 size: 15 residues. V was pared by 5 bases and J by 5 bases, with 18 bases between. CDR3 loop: CASSPLAVRGYGYTF. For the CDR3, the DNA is TGTGCCAGCAGTCCCCTCGCAGTTAGGGGGTATGGCTACACCTTC.

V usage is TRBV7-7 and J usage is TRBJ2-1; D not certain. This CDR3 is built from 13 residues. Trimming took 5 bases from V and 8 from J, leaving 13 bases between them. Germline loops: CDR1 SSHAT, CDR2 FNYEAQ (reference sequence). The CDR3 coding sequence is TGTGCCAGCAGCCCCTCAGGCGCGTATGAGCAGTTCTTC. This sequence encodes CASSPSGAYEQFF. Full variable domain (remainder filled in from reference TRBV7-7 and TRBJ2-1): GAGVSQSPRYKVTKRGQDVTLRCDPISSHATLYWYQQALGQGPEFLTYFNYEAQPDKSGLPSDRFSAERPEGSISTLTIQRTEQRDSAMYRCASSPSGAYEQFFGPGTRLTVL.

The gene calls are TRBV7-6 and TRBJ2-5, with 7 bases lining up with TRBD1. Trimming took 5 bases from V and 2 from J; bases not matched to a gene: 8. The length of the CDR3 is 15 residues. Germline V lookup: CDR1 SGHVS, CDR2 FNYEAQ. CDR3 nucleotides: TGTGCCAGCAGCGATGACAGGGCCTTACAAGAGACCCAGTACTTC. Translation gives CASSDDRALQETQYF.

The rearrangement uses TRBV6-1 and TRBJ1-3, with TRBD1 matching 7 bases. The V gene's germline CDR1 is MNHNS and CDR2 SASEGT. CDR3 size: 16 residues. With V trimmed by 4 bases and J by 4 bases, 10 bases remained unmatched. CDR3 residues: CASSAGPPGQGNTIYF. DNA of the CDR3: TGTGCCAGCAGTGCCGGACCGCCGGGACAGGGAAACACCATATATTTT.

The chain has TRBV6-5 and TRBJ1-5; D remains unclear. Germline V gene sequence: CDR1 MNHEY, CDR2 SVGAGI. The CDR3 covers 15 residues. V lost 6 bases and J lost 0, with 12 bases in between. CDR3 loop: CASRNTGYSNQPQHF. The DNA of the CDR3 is TGTGCCAGCAGAAATACGGGGTATAGCAATCAGCCCCAGCATTTT.

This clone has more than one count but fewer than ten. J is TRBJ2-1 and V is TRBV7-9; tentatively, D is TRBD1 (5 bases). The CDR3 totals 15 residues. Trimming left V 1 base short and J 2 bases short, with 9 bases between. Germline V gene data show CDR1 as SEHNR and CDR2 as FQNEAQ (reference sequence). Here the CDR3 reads CASSLEGAAYNEQFF. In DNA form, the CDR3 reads TGTGCCAGCAGCTTAGAAGGGGCTGCCTACAATGAGCAGTTCTTC.

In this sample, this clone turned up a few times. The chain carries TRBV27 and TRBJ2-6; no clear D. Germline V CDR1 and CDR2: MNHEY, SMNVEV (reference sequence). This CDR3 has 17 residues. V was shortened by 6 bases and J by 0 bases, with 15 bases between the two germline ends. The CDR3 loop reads CASSNLGSFSGANVLTF. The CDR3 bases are TGTGCCAGCAGCAATTTGGGCTCTTTCTCTGGGGCCAACGTCCTGACTTTC.

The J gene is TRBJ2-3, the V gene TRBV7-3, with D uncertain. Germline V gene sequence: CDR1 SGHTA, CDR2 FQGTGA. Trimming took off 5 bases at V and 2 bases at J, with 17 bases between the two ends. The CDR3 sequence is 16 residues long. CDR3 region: CASSLNPGLTTDTQYF. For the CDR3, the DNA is TGTGCCAGCAGCCTCAATCCGGGTCTTACCACAGATACGCAGTATTTT.

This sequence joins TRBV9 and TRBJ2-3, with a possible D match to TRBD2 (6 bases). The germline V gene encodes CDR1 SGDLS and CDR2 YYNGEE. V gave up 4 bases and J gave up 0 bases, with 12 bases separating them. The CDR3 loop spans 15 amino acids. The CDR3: CASSPRLGSTDTQYF. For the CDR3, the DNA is TGTGCCAGCAGCCCCAGACTAGGGAGCACAGATACGCAGTATTTT.